This entry lists 22 T cell receptor beta chains sequenced from one sample in a study of blood T cell repertoires in COVID-19. Sequencing was performed with immunoSEQ multiplex PCR; in TCRdb, only in-frame clones are kept and a portion is missing. Altogether 170,000 or so clones are present, approximately 90% being singletons, with the ten largest covering approximately 0.5%. The sequencing input was peripheral blood. These receptors all come from a man aged 50 or older with acute or convalescent COVID-19.

This rearrangement joins TRBV4-1 to TRBJ1-2, with 9 bases identical to TRBD1. The V gene end was trimmed by 3 bases and the J gene end by 4 bases; junction bases not matched to a gene: 6. CDR1 is MGHRA, CDR2 YSYEKL, per germline. The length of the CDR3 is 15 residues. CDR3 sequence reads: CASSHGSTGGYGYTF. The DNA of the CDR3 is TGCGCCAGCAGCCATGGGTCGACAGGGGGCTATGGCTACACCTTC.

The chain has TRBV7-8 and TRBJ1-4; 9 bases map to TRBD1. In germline, CDR1 is SGHVS, CDR2 FQNEAQ. The CDR3 is 15 residues long. V was clipped by 5 bases and J by 6 bases; unmatched bases: 7. The CDR3 DNA follows: TGTGCCAGCAGCCCACGACAGGGGGTAGATGAAAAACTGTTTTTT. It yields the protein CASSPRQGVDEKLFF.

The rearrangement links TRBV11-2 to TRBJ2-7, with D uncertain. Between the trimmed V and J ends, which lost 5 bases and 5 bases, there was a span of 13 bases. From germline, CDR1 is SGHAT and CDR2 FQNNGV. CDR3 length: 13 residues. Written as DNA, the CDR3 is TGTGCCAGCAGCCCTGGGCAGCTCCACGAGCAGTACTTC. Amino acids: CASSPGQLHEQYF.

This clone was observed a single time. The rearrangement joins TRBV15 to TRBJ2-5; D remains ambiguous. The CDR3 spans 14 residues. Germline lookup yields CDR1 LNHNV and CDR2 YYDKDF (reference sequence). The V and J ends lost 0 bases and 1 base respectively, with 6 bases between them. The CDR3 nucleotides are TGTGCCACCAGCAGAGACAACAGCCAAGAGACCCAGTACTTC. This codes for CATSRDNSQETQYF.

V usage is TRBV7-9 and J usage is TRBJ1-4; 10 bases fit TRBD1. Germline-derived CDR1 and CDR2 are SEHNR and FQNEAQ (reference sequence). The CDR3 sequence is 14 residues long. V shed 6 bases, J shed 6 bases, and the junction held 4 bases outside the gene matches. The CDR3 here is CASSFGTGDEKLFF. The DNA for the CDR3 is TGTGCCAGCAGTTTCGGGACAGGGGATGAAAAACTGTTTTTT.

In this sample, this clone turned up a few times. The chain carries TRBV2 and TRBJ1-2; D is unclear. Trimming stripped 8 bases from V and 0 bases from J, with 10 bases between. The CDR3 loop spans 13 amino acids. Germline V gives CDR1 SNHLY, CDR2 FYNNEI. CDR3 loop: CASSGSTNYGYTF. The CDR3 DNA reads as TGTGCCAGCTCCGGGTCAACTAACTATGGCTACACCTTC.

The gene calls are TRBV19 and TRBJ2-7; possibly TRBD2 for D (7 bases). This CDR3 is built from 14 residues. The germline V and J ends were trimmed by 6 bases and 0 bases, with 12 bases remaining between them. Germline loops: CDR1 LNHDA, CDR2 SQIVND (reference sequence). In nucleotides, the CDR3 is TGTGCCAGTAGGGAGGGGGGGACCTCCTACGAGCAGTACTTC. Its translation is CASREGGTSYEQYF.

The genes are TRBV19 and TRBJ2-1; D perhaps matches TRBD1 (6 bases). The CDR3 has 13 residues. The germline V and J ends were trimmed by 6 bases and 15 bases, with 21 bases remaining between them. Germline V gives CDR1 LNHDA, CDR2 SQIVND (reference sequence). CDR3 sequence: CASSPFDRTDRFF. In DNA, the CDR3 is TGTGCCAGTAGCCCTTTCGACAGGACCGATCGGTTCTTC.

The rearrangement joins TRBV2 to TRBJ2-5; a weak D match, TRBD2 (6 bases). Trimming left V 6 bases short and J 7 bases short, with 15 bases between. In germline, CDR1 is SNHLY, CDR2 FYNNEI. This CDR3 spans 13 amino acids. The CDR3 is CASSTGTGGTQYF. As DNA, the CDR3 is TGTGCCAGCAGCACCGGGACCGGGGGGACCCAGTACTTC.

As DNA, the CDR3 is TGTGCCAGCAGTTACTCGGGAGAGTACGAGCAGTACGTC. Translation gives CASSYSGEYEQYV. The chain links TRBV6-2 or TRBV6-3 to TRBJ2-7; tentative D call: TRBD2 (5 bases). This CDR3 comprises 13 residues. The germline V gene has CDR1 MNHEY and CDR2 SVGEGT. Trimming removed 0 bases at V and 4 bases at J, with 7 bases between.

The genes are TRBV10-3 and TRBJ1-1; 7 bases agree with TRBD1. From germline, CDR1 is ENHRY and CDR2 SYGVKD. Trimming took 5 bases from V and 5 from J; bases not matched to a gene: 5. The CDR3 totals 13 residues. The CDR3 here is CAISSGTATEAFF. The CDR3 DNA sequence: TGTGCCATCAGTTCCGGGACAGCGACTGAAGCTTTCTTT.

J is TRBJ2-1 and V is TRBV15, with 8 bases lining up with TRBD2. Germline CDR1 is LNHNV and CDR2 is YYDKDF (reference sequence). The CDR3 is 17 amino acids. V shed 2 bases, J shed 0 bases, and the junction held 6 bases outside the gene matches. In nucleotides, the CDR3 is TGTGCCACCAGCAGAACAGTTAGCGGGATCTCCTACAATGAGCAGTTCTTC. Translating gives CATSRTVSGISYNEQFF.

This chain uses TRBV15 with TRBJ1-5, with D unclear. The V end lost 0 bases, the J end lost 7 bases, and 4 bases lay between the germline ends. CDR1 is LNHNV, CDR2 YYDKDF, per germline (reference sequence). The CDR3 contains 12 residues. The DNA of the CDR3 is TGTGCCACCAGCAGAGACCGGCAGCCCCAGCATTTT. This gives the protein CATSRDRQPQHF.

V gene TRBV12-5 combines with J gene TRBJ1-5; weak D call: TRBD1 (5 bases). The CDR3 contains 18 residues. The V gene lost 0 bases and the J gene lost 0 bases, with 15 bases spanning the gap. CDR1 and CDR2 (germline): LGHNT, FRNRAP. The CDR3 bases are TGTGCTAGTGGTTTGGTAGAGTCTCAGGACATTAGCAATCAGCCCCAGCATTTT. It yields the protein CASGLVESQDISNQPQHF.

V gene TRBV6-5 combines with J gene TRBJ1-1; 11 bases are a match to TRBD1. CDR1 and CDR2 (germline): MNHEY, SVGAGI. The CDR3 is 14 residues long. With V trimmed by 6 bases and J by 4 bases, 4 bases remained unmatched. Here the CDR3 reads CASSPDRGPTEAFF. As DNA, the CDR3 is TGTGCCAGCAGCCCGGACAGGGGGCCCACTGAAGCTTTCTTT.

CDR3 residues: CASSARPGYTQYF. The CDR3 DNA sequence: TGCGCCAGCAGCGCGCGCCCAGGGTATACGCAGTATTTT. The rearrangement links TRBV4-3 to TRBJ2-3, with TRBD1 as a possible D gene (5 bases). The CDR3 length is 13 residues. CDR1 and CDR2 from the germline V gene are LGHNA and YSLEER. V was pared by 5 bases and J by 7 bases, with 13 bases between.

The chain employs TRBV11-3 and TRBJ2-1; D gene unclear. Looked up from germline, CDR1 is SGHNT and CDR2 is YENEEA. V shed 2 bases and J shed 2 bases, with 4 bases lying between them. There are 13 residues in the CDR3. The CDR3 loop is CASSLSTYNEQFF. The DNA of the CDR3 is TGTGCCAGCAGCTTATCCACCTACAATGAGCAGTTCTTC. Combining the CDR3 with reference TRBV11-3 and TRBJ2-1 gives the whole variable domain EAGVVQSPRYKIIEKKQPVAFWCNPISGHNTLYWYLQNLGQGPELLIRYENEEAVDDSQLPKDRFSAERLKGVDSTLKIQPAELGDSAVYLCASSLSTYNEQFFGPGTRLTVL.

This clone turned up a few times. The gene calls are TRBV2 and TRBJ1-2, with no clear D. The germline gives CDR1 SNHLY, CDR2 FYNNEI. Trimming took off 8 bases at V and 2 bases at J, with 15 bases between the two ends. The CDR3 length is 14 residues. CDR3 residues: CASRSHRKNYGYTF. CDR3 nucleotide sequence: TGTGCCAGCCGTTCGCACAGAAAAAACTATGGCTACACCTTC.

The genes are TRBV18 and TRBJ2-2, with a tentative D call TRBD2 (5 bases). The germline V gene has CDR1 KGHSH and CDR2 LQKENI. V dropped 6 bases and J dropped 4 bases, with 15 bases sitting between them. The CDR3 spans 15 residues. The DNA for the CDR3 is TGTGCCAGCTCGCAAGGAGGTAGCGTCACCGGGGAGCTGTTTTTT. Translated, it gives CASSQGGSVTGELFF. The full variable domain, with the rest looked up from reference TRBV18 and TRBJ2-2, is NAGVMQNPRHLVRRRGQEARLRCSPMKGHSHVYWYRQLPEEGLKFMVYLQKENIIDESGMPKERFSAEFPKEGPSILRIQQVVRGDSAAYFCASSQGGSVTGELFFGEGSRLTVL.

J is TRBJ2-1 and V is TRBV2, with 16 positions matching TRBD2. The germline V gene encodes CDR1 SNHLY and CDR2 FYNNEI. The V gene end was trimmed by 5 bases and the J gene end by 2 bases; junction bases not matched to a gene: 6. The CDR3 covers 18 residues. In DNA form, the CDR3 reads TGTGCCAGCAGTAAGCCGGGACTAGCGGGGGGGCCCTACAATGAGCAGTTCTTC. This translates into CASSKPGLAGGPYNEQFF.

The chain carries TRBV12-3 or TRBV12-4 and TRBJ2-3; perhaps TRBD2 as D (5 bases). Between the trimmed V and J ends, which lost 6 bases and 6 bases, there was a span of 13 bases. The CDR3 consists of 13 residues. This chain's CDR3 is CASSARAGDTQYF. The CDR3 nucleotides read TGTGCCAGCAGCGCGCGGGCAGGTGATACGCAGTATTTT.

The chain couples TRBV4-1 to TRBJ1-1, with 8 bases matching TRBD1. Trimming removed 3 bases from V and 0 bases from J; junction bases left unmatched: 3. The germline gives CDR1 MGHRA, CDR2 YSYEKL. There are 15 residues in the CDR3. The chain's CDR3 is CASSHQTGVNTEAFF. The CDR3 DNA sequence: TGCGCCAGCAGCCACCAGACAGGGGTGAACACTGAAGCTTTCTTT.